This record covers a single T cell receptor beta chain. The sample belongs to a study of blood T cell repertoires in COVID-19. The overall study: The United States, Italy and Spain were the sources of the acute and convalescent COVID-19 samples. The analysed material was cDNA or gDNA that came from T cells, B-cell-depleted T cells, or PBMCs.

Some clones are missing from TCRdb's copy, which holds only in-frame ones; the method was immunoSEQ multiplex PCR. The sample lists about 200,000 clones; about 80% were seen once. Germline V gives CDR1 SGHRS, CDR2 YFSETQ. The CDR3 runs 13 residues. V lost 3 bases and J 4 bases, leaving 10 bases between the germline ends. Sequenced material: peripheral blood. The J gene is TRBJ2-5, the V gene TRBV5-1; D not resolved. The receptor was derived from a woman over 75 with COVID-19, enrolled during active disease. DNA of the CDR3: TGCGCCAGCAGCTCAAATAGAAGAGAGACCCAGTACTTC. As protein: CASSSNRRETQYF.